Shown below are 19 T cell receptor beta chains from a single sample sequenced in a study of T cell changes during pregnancy in multiple sclerosis. Assay: immunoSEQ multiplex PCR; the TCRdb copy retains only in-frame clones and omits some. The sample shows roughly 65,000 clones, around 91% of them seen only once. The sample here was peripheral blood, taken in the third trimester of pregnancy. The receptor source for this set is a female donor in good health, enrolled as a control in a pregnancy study.

This chain connects TRBV7-3 to TRBJ2-6, with 7 bases identical to TRBD2. Looked up from germline, CDR1 is SGHTA and CDR2 is FQGTGA. The CDR3 consists of 14 residues. The trim removed 5 bases at V and 4 bases at J, leaving 2 bases unmatched. The CDR3 sequence: CASSPLAGANVLTF. DNA of the CDR3: TGTGCCAGCAGCCCACTAGCGGGGGCCAACGTCCTGACTTTC.

The chain has TRBV5-1 and TRBJ2-3, with D tentatively TRBD2 (7 bases). Trimming shortened V by 0 bases and J by 4 bases, and 12 bases separated the two germline ends. CDR1 is SGHRS, CDR2 YFSETQ, per germline. This CDR3 is 15 amino acids long. The CDR3 loop is CASSLEGGFADTQYF. DNA of the CDR3: TGCGCCAGCAGCTTGGAGGGGGGGTTTGCAGATACGCAGTATTTT.

V is TRBV28 and J is TRBJ1-2; 8 nucleotides align to TRBD1. Trimming removed 5 bases from V and 0 bases from J; junction bases left unmatched: 11. CDR3 length: 17 residues. The V gene's germline CDR1 is MDHEN and CDR2 SYDVKM. The CDR3 region has the DNA TGTGCCAGCAGTCTCCCTACAACAGGGGGAGCTAACTATGGCTACACCTTC. This translates into CASSLPTTGGANYGYTF.

The rearrangement joins TRBV5-4 to TRBJ1-6; D unclear. This CDR3 region has 15 residues. Germline CDR1 SGHNT, CDR2 YYREEE (reference sequence). V lost 6 bases and J 7 bases, leaving 17 bases between the germline ends. DNA for the CDR3: TGTGCCAGCATCAGATATTGGGAGGGAAATTCACCCCTCCACTTT. Its translation is CASIRYWEGNSPLHF. Drawing the rest from reference TRBV5-4 and TRBJ1-6, the complete variable domain is ETGVTQSPTHLIKTRGQQVTLRCSSQSGHNTVSWYQQALGQGPQFIFQYYREEENGRGNFPPRFSGLQFPNYSSELNVNALELDDSALYLCASIRYWEGNSPLHFGNGTRLTVT.

CDR3 loop: CASSLGPGNGGYTF. The CDR3 coding sequence is TGTGCCAGCAGCTTAGGCCCCGGGAATGGTGGCTACACCTTC. The genes are TRBV5-5 and TRBJ1-2; no clear D gene. CDR1 SGHKS and CDR2 YYEKEE come from the germline V gene (reference sequence). The CDR3 is made up of 14 amino acids. Trimming removed 2 bases from V and 7 bases from J, with 15 bases in between.

This clone has just a few counts. V gene TRBV19 combines with J gene TRBJ1-5; 12 nucleotides match TRBD1. The CDR3 runs 15 residues. The junction had 10 bases not matched to a gene; V was cut back by 7 bases and J by 9 bases. Per the germline V gene, CDR1 is LNHDA and CDR2 is SQIVND (reference sequence). CDR3 DNA sequence: TGTGCCAGTATCGGGGACAGGGGGCCATTCCGGCCCCAGCATTTT. Residues: CASIGDRGPFRPQHF. Combining the CDR3 with reference TRBV19 and TRBJ1-5 gives the whole variable domain DGGITQSPKYLFRKEGQNVTLSCEQNLNHDAMYWYRQDPGQGLRLIYYSQIVNDFQKGDIAEGYSVSREKKESFPLTVTSAQKNPTAFYLCASIGDRGPFRPQHFGDGTRLSIL.

The chain joins TRBV18 to TRBJ1-2; maybe TRBD1 (6 bases). CDR3 length: 14 residues. Trimming removed 6 bases from V and 7 bases from J, with 18 bases in between. The germline V gene has CDR1 KGHSH and CDR2 LQKENI. CDR3 coding DNA: TGTGCCAGCTCGTTTGAGGACAGTCTGGTTGGCTACACCTTC. As protein: CASSFEDSLVGYTF.

This chain uses TRBV6-1 with TRBJ2-7, with 8 bases fitting TRBD2. Germline CDR1 and CDR2: MNHNS and SASEGT. This CDR3 region has 15 residues. V shed 1 base and J 2 bases; nucleotides not matched to a gene: 4. The CDR3 DNA sequence: TGTGCCAGCAGTGAAGTTCGGGGGGGGCCCTACGAGCAGTACTTC. It yields the protein CASSEVRGGPYEQYF.

A single count supports this clone. The chain has TRBV7-3 and TRBJ2-3; 7 nucleotides align to TRBD2. The CDR3 has 15 amino acids. Germline CDR1 reads SGHTA; CDR2 reads FQGTGA. J lost 3 bases, V lost 5 bases, and 8 bases had no gene match. CDR3 loop: CASSAYGGSTDTQYF. The DNA for the CDR3 is TGTGCCAGCAGCGCATACGGGGGGTCGACAGATACGCAGTATTTT. Full variable domain (rest looked up from reference TRBV7-3 and TRBJ2-3): GAGVSQTPSNKVTEKGKYVELRCDPISGHTALYWYRQSLGQGPEFLIYFQGTGAADDSGLPNDRFFAVRPEGSVSTLKIQRTERGDSAVYLCASSAYGGSTDTQYFGPGTRLTVL.

The chain uses TRBV19 and TRBJ1-2, with D possibly TRBD1 on 5 matching bases. V dropped 1 base and J dropped 1 base, with 10 bases sitting between them. Germline CDR1 reads LNHDA; CDR2 reads SQIVND (reference sequence). This CDR3 is 15 amino acids long. The CDR3 region is CASSIVAGDNYGYTF. The CDR3 coding sequence is TGTGCCAGTAGTATAGTGGCGGGGGATAACTATGGCTACACCTTC.

The V and J genes are TRBV7-9 and TRBJ1-6, with 7 bases identical to TRBD1. V was clipped by 3 bases and J by 10 bases; unmatched bases: 6. The CDR3 spans 14 residues. Germline values: CDR1 SEHNR, CDR2 FQNEAQ (reference sequence). The CDR3 sequence: CASSFSRGESPLHF. CDR3 in DNA: TGTGCCAGCAGCTTTTCCAGGGGGGAATCACCCCTCCACTTT.

The chain carries TRBV4-1 and TRBJ1-4; D unresolved. Per germline, CDR1 MGHRA and CDR2 YSYEKL. V lost 4 bases, J lost 1 base, and 10 bases lay in between. The CDR3 loop spans 15 amino acids. This CDR3 is CASSLREETNEKLFF. CDR3 DNA sequence: TGCGCCAGCAGCCTCCGGGAGGAAACTAATGAAAAACTGTTTTTT.

Note on this clone: An end of the junction differs from the germline gene, which may be a read error. Other nucleotide sequences in the sample specify the same CDR3. The V call is TRBV9, the J call TRBJ1-6, with TRBD1 as a possible D gene (5 bases). Germline lookup yields CDR1 SGDLS and CDR2 YYNGEE. The length of the CDR3 is 12 residues. The CDR3 nucleotides are TGTGCCAGCAGGGCAGGGAATTCACCTCTCCACTTT. Translated: CASRAGNSPLHF.

The V and J genes are TRBV19 and TRBJ2-7, with a possible D match to TRBD2 (7 bases). CDR3 length: 14 residues. The germline V gene encodes CDR1 LNHDA and CDR2 SQIVND (reference sequence). V was trimmed by 6 bases and J by 2 bases, leaving 14 bases between them. In DNA, the CDR3 is TGTGCCAGTAGACCCAGGGGAGGGACCTACGAGCAGTACTTC. Translating it yields CASRPRGGTYEQYF.

The chain links TRBV7-9 to TRBJ1-3; D is ambiguous. This CDR3 spans 14 amino acids. Germline CDR1 is SEHNR and CDR2 is FQNEAQ (reference sequence). Trimming stripped 5 bases from V and 0 bases from J, with 8 bases between. The CDR3 spells CASSAGNSGNTIYF. The CDR3 bases are TGTGCCAGCAGCGCCGGGAACTCTGGAAACACCATATATTTT.

The V call is TRBV30, the J call TRBJ1-6; 8 nucleotides align to TRBD1. J gave up 0 bases and V 3 bases, and 10 bases lay outside the gene matches. Germline V gene lookup returns CDR1 GTSNPN and CDR2 SVGIG (reference sequence). There are 18 residues in the CDR3. The CDR3 DNA follows: TGTGCCTGGAGCCGGGACAGGCTTAAGGGCTCCTATAATTCACCCCTCCACTTT. Translated: CAWSRDRLKGSYNSPLHF.

The chain combines TRBV7-9 with TRBJ2-2; a weak D match, TRBD2 (6 bases). Germline CDR1 SEHNR, CDR2 FQNEAQ (reference sequence). The CDR3 sequence is 17 residues long. The V and J ends lost 3 bases and 5 bases respectively, with 19 bases between them. In DNA form, the CDR3 reads TGTGCCAGCAGCTTTGAGGGACTGGGGCAGGCGACCGGGGAGCTGTTTTTT. Encoded protein: CASSFEGLGQATGELFF.

The rearrangement links TRBV7-6 to TRBJ1-3, with TRBD1 identical over 7 bases. In germline, CDR1 is SGHVS, CDR2 FNYEAQ. The trim removed 5 bases at V and 3 bases at J, leaving 13 bases unmatched. This CDR3 is 17 amino acids long. CDR3 loop: CASSPQGELNFGNTIYF. The DNA of the CDR3 is TGTGCCAGCAGCCCCCAGGGGGAGCTTAACTTTGGAAACACCATATATTTT.

This rearrangement joins TRBV5-8 to TRBJ2-3, with 11 bases matching TRBD2. Losses at the gene ends were 2 bases for V and 5 bases for J; bases not matched to a gene: 4. CDR1 is SGHTS, CDR2 YDEGEE, per germline. The CDR3 runs 15 residues. CDR3 sequence reads: CASSFGLAGGDTQYF. The CDR3 region has the DNA TGTGCCAGCAGCTTTGGTCTAGCGGGGGGAGATACGCAGTATTTT.